This T cell receptor beta chain was retrieved from a study of cytomegalovirus exposure and HLA in healthy donors. Both 60 Vbeta primers and 13 Jbeta primers went into the PCR. This table comes from immunoSEQ multiplex PCR, and its TCRdb copy is limited to in-frame clones, with some not included. This sample has 130,000 or so clones; 60% to 80% occur once, and the top ten carry roughly 0.99%. This CDR3 has 16 amino acids. V lost 9 bases and J lost 4, with 22 bases in between. J is TRBJ1-3 and V is TRBV23-1; D not certain. TRBV23-1 is treated as an ORF (open reading frame) with a function not yet certain. The origin of this receptor is a male donor in good health and CMV-seronegative. Sequencing input: PBMCs. The CDR3 coding sequence is TGCGCCAGGCGCTTTCCGAGGAGAAGTTTGGGAAACACCATATATTTT. Amino acid sequence: CARRFPRRSLGNTIYF.